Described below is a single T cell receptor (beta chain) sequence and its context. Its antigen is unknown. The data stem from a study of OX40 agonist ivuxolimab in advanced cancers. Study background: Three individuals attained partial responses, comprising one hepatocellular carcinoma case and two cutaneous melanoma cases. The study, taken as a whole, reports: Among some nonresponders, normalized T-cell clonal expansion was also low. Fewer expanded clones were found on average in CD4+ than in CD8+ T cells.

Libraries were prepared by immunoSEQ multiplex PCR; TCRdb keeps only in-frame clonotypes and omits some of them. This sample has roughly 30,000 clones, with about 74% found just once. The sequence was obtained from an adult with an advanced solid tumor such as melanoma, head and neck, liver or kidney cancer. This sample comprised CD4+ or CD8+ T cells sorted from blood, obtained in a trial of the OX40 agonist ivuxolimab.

This CDR3 reads CASSHRDRGVEKLFF. In nucleotides, the CDR3 is TGTGCCAGCAGCCACCGGGACAGGGGAGTTGAAAAACTGTTTTTT. The chain has TRBV6-6 and TRBJ1-4; 10 bases line up with TRBD1. V gave up 6 bases and J gave up 7 bases; unmatched junction bases: 8. This CDR3 region has 15 residues. CDR1 is MNHNY and CDR2 is SVGAGI in the germline V gene (reference sequence).